A selection of T cell receptor beta chains follows, all from one sample in a study of identical twins. From the 5' RACE reads, TCRdb called clonotypes with MiXCR, one entry per CDR3 protein. The sample includes approximately 280,000 distinct CDR3 sequences, under 9.5% of them seen just once. These data were also filed under a second study, of yellow fever vaccine responses in identical twins.

The material sequenced was memory (CD45RO+) T cells sorted from blood. These receptors were obtained from a young woman in good health. The CDR3 runs from the conserved cysteine through the conserved F or W. Each record gives: V gene, J gene, CDR3 protein.

v_call: TRBV7-2
j_call: TRBJ2-5
cdr3_aa: CASSLVSSAQETQYF

v_call: TRBV25-1
j_call: TRBJ2-3
cdr3_aa: CASSGGGSSTDTQYF

v_call: TRBV5-1
j_call: TRBJ1-2
cdr3_aa: CASSEGQNWLNYGYTF

v_call: TRBV7-9
j_call: TRBJ1-6
cdr3_aa: CASSFTQGSNSPLHF

v_call: TRBV5-5
j_call: TRBJ2-1
cdr3_aa: CASNSFSVSYNEQFF

v_call: TRBV19
j_call: TRBJ2-3
cdr3_aa: CATRLAGNTDTQYF

v_call: TRBV6-1
j_call: TRBJ2-1
cdr3_aa: CASIVGAGVGLTQFF

v_call: TRBV7-6
j_call: TRBJ2-1
cdr3_aa: CASSLVGTDYNEQFF

v_call: TRBV6-1
j_call: TRBJ2-1
cdr3_aa: CASSVGNYNEQFF

v_call: TRBV11-1
j_call: TRBJ2-5
cdr3_aa: CASSPGLAGRETQYF

v_call: TRBV5-1
j_call: TRBJ2-1
cdr3_aa: CASKAWGGSNEQFF

v_call: TRBV29-1
j_call: TRBJ2-1
cdr3_aa: CSVEVEAYSYNEQFF